This record covers a single TCR beta chain. The ends lost 6 bases at V and 6 bases at J; junction bases unmatched: 9. Germline CDR1 is MNHEY and CDR2 is SMNVEV (reference sequence). The CDR3 spans 15 residues. This sample was taken from a study of shared clonotypes between healthy human individuals. Researchers ran the assay at a deep level. Profiled with immunoSEQ multiplex PCR; TCRdb holds only in-frame clones, not every one. The data show over 2 million clones, with around 95% seen just once and roughly 0.13% held by the top ten. This TCR was recovered from a man aged 18 to 30 in good health. The chain is built from TRBV27 and TRBJ2-1; 9 bases map to TRBD2. Sample: naive CD4+ T cells sorted from blood. Subset: CD45RA+ positively selected. The CDR3 loop reads CASSSGASGVNEQFF. Written as DNA, the CDR3 is TGTGCCAGCAGCTCTGGGGCTAGCGGGGTCAATGAGCAGTTCTTC.